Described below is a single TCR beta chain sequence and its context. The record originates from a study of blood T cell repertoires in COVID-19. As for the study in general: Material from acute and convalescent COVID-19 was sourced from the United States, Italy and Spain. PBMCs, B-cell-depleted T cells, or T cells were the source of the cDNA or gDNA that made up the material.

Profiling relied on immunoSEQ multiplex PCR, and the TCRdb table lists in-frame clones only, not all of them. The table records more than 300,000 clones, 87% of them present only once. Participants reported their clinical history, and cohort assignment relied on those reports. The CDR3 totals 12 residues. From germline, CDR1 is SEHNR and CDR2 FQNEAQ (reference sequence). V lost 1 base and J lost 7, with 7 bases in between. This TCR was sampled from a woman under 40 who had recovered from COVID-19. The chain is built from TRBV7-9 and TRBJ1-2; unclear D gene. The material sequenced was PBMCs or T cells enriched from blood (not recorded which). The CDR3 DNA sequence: TGTGCCAGCAGCTTAGAGGCGGGTGGCTACACCTTC. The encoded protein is CASSLEAGGYTF.